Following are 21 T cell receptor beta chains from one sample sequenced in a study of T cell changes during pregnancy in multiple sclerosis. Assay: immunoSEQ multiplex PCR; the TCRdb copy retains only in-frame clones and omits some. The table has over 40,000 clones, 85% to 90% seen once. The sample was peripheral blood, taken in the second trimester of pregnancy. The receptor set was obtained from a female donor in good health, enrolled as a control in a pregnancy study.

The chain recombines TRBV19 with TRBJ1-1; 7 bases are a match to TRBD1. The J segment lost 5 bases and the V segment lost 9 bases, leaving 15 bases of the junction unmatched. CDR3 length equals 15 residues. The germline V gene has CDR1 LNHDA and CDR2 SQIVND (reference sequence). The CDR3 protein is CASRQGLRGPTEAFF. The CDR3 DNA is TGTGCCAGCCGACAGGGTTTAAGGGGTCCAACTGAAGCTTTCTTT.

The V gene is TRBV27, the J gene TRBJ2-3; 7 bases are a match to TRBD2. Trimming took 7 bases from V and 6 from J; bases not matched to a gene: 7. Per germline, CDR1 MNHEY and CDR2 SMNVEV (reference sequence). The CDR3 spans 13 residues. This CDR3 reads CASNRSSGDTQYF. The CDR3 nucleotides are TGTGCCAGCAATAGAAGTAGCGGGGATACGCAGTATTTT.

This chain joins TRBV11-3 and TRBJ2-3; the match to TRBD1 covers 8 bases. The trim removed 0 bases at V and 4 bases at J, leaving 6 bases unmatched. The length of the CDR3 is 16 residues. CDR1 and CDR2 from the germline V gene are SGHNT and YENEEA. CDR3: CASSLDGTGLADTQYF. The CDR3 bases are TGTGCCAGCAGCTTAGATGGGACAGGCTTAGCAGATACGCAGTATTTT.

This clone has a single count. The CDR3 here is CAWSLETGGRQPQHF. The CDR3 DNA is TGTGCCTGGAGTCTAGAAACAGGGGGCCGCCAGCCCCAGCATTTT. J is TRBJ1-5 and V is TRBV30; TRBD1 matches at 9 bases. V lost 2 bases to trimming and J lost 7 bases; unmatched junction nucleotides: 9. Germline CDR1 reads GTSNPN; CDR2 reads SVGIG (reference sequence). The CDR3 length is 15 residues.

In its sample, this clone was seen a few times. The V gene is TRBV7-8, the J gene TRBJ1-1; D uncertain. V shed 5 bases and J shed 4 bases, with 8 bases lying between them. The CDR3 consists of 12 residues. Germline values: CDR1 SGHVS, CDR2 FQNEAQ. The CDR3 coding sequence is TGTGCCAGCAGCCCGGAGAGCACTGAAGCTTTCTTT. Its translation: CASSPESTEAFF.

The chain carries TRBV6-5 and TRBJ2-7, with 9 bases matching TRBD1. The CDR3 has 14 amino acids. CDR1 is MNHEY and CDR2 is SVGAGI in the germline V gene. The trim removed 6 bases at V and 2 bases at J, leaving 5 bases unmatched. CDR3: CASSPDRGTYEQYF. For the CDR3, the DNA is TGTGCCAGCAGCCCGGACAGGGGAACCTACGAGCAGTACTTC.

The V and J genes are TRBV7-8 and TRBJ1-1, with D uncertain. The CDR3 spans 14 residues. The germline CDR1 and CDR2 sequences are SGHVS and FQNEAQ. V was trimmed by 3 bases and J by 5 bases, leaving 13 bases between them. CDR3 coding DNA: TGTGCCAGCAGCTTCGGGCAAGGGAGGACTGAAGCTTTCTTT. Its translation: CASSFGQGRTEAFF.

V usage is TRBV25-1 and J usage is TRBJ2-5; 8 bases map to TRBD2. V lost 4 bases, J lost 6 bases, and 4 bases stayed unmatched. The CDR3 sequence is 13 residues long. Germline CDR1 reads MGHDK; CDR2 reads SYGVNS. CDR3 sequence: CASSGTGGQTQYF. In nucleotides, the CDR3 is TGTGCCAGCAGTGGTACGGGAGGGCAGACCCAGTACTTC.

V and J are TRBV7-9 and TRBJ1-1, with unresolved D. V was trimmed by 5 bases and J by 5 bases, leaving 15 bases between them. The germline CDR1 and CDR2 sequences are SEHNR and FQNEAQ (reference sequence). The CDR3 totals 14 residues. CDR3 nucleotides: TGTGCCAGCAGCGGCTCCTTGGGAGGTACTGAAGCTTTCTTT. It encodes CASSGSLGGTEAFF. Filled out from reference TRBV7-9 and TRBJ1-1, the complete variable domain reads DTGVSQNPRHKITKRGQNVTFRCDPISEHNRLYWYRQTLGQGPEFLTYFQNEAQLEKSRLLSDRFSAERPKGSFSTLEIQRTEQGDSAMYLCASSGSLGGTEAFFGQGTRLTVV.

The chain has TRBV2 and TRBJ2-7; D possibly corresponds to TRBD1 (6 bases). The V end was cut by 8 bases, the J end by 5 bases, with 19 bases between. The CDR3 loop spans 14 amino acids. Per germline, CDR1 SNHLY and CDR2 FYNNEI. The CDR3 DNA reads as TGTGCCAGCGAGCAGGACAGCCCGAGTAACGAGCAGTACTTC. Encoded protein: CASEQDSPSNEQYF.

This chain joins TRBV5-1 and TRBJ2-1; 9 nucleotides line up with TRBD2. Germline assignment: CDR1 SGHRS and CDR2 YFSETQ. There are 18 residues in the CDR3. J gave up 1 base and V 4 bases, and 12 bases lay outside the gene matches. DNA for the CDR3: TGCGCCAGCAGCGCCGGGCTAGCGGGACGAAAGTCCTACAATGAGCAGTTCTTC. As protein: CASSAGLAGRKSYNEQFF.

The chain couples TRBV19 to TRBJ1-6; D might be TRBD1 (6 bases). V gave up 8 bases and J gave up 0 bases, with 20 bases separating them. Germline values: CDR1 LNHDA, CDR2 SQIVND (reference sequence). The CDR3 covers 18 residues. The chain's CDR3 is CASAHGHQGSSYNSPLHF. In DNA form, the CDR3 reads TGTGCCAGTGCCCACGGTCATCAGGGGAGCTCCTATAATTCACCCCTCCACTTT.

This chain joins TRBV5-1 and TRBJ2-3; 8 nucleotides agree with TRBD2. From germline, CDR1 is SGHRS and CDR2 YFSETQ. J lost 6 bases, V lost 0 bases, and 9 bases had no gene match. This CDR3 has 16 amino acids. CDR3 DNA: TGCGCCAGCAGCTTGGGTCGCGGGGGGTCATATGATACGCAGTATTTT. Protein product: CASSLGRGGSYDTQYF.

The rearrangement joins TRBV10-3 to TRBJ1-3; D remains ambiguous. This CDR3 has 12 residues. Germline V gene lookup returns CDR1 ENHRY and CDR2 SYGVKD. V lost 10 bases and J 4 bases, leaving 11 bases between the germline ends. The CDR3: CATSAGGNTIYF. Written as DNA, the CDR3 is TGTGCCACAAGCGCGGGAGGAAACACCATATATTTT.

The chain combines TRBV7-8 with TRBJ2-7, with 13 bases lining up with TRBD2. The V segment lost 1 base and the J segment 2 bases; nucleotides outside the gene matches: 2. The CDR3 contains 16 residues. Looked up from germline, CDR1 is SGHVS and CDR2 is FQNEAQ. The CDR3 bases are TGTGCCAGCAGCTTAGTTACTAGCGGGGGGGCCTACGAGCAGTACTTC. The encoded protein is CASSLVTSGGAYEQYF.

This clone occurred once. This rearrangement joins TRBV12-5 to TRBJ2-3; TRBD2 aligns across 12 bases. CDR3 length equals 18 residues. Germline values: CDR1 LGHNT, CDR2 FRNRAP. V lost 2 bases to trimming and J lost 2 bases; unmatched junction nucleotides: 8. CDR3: CASGLYLAGGRITDTQYF. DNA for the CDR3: TGTGCTAGTGGTTTGTACCTAGCGGGAGGGCGGATCACAGATACGCAGTATTTT.

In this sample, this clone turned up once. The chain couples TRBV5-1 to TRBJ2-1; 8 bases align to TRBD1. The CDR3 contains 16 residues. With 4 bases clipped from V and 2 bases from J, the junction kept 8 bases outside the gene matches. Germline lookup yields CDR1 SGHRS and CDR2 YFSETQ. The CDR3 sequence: CASSQGQVQAYNEQFF. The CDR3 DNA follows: TGCGCCAGCAGCCAGGGACAGGTCCAAGCCTACAATGAGCAGTTCTTC.

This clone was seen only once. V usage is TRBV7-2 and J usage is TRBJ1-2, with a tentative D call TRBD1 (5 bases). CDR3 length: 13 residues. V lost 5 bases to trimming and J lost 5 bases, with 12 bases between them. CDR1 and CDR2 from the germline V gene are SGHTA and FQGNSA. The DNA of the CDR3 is TGTGCCAGCAGCCCGGGGGAGGGTTATGGCTACACCTTC. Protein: CASSPGEGYGYTF.

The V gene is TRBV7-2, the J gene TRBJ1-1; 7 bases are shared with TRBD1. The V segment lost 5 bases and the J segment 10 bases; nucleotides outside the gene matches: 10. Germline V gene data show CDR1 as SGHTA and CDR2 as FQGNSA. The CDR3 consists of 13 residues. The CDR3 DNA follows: TGTGCCAGCAGCACTATAGGACCAGGGGGAGCTTTCTTT. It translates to CASSTIGPGGAFF.

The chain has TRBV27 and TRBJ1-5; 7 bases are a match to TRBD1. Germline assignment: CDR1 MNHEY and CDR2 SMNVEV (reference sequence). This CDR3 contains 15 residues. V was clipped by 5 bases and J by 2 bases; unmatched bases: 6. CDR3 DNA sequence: TGTGCCAGCAGTCCGAACAGGGGAGGCAATCAGCCCCAGCATTTT. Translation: CASSPNRGGNQPQHF.

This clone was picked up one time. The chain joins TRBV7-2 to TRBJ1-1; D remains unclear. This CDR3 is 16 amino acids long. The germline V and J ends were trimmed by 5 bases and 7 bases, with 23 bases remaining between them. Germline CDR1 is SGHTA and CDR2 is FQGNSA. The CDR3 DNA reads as TGTGCCAGCAGCCGGCCCGTGGGCGGGTCTTTTGTTGAAGCTTTCTTT. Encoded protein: CASSRPVGGSFVEAFF.